These 4 T cell receptor beta chains were sequenced from one sample in a study of T cells in Graves' hyperthyroidism and ophthalmopathy. The TCR beta CDR3 regions underwent amplification using RNA transcripts as the source. An initial round of RT-PCR targeting the TCR CDR3 relied on the HTBI primer set. TCRdb re-derived calls from the multiplex PCR reads in MiXCR, one entry per CDR3 protein. Of some 720,000 distinct CDR3 sequences listed, 15% to 20% are singletons. The specimen sequenced was blood. The receptors were sampled from a man aged 18-30 years with Graves' hyperthyroidism.

This clonotype was observed a few times. The rearrangement links TRBV7-9 to TRBJ2-4; D possibly corresponds to TRBD1 (6 bases). CDR3 size: 15 residues. Germline V gives CDR1 SEHNR, CDR2 FQNEAQ (reference sequence). V was trimmed by 4 bases and J by 0 bases, leaving 10 bases between them. CDR3 region: CASSWTDAAKNIQYF. The CDR3 nucleotides read TGTGCCAGCAGCTGGACAGACGCAGCCAAAAACATTCAGTACTTC.

This clonotype appeared many times. The chain couples TRBV30 to TRBJ2-3, with 11 positions matching TRBD2. After removal of 3 bases from V and 4 bases from J, the junction contained 6 bases not matched to a gene. CDR3 length equals 15 residues. CDR1 and CDR2 from the germline V gene are GTSNPN and SVGIG (reference sequence). The CDR3: CAWRASGRPPDTQYF. For the CDR3, the DNA is TGTGCCTGGAGGGCTAGCGGGAGGCCCCCAGATACGCAGTATTTT.

This clonotype was seen ten or more times. The rearrangement joins TRBV7-2 to TRBJ2-3; 12 positions agree with TRBD2. Germline V gene lookup returns CDR1 SGHTA and CDR2 FQGNSA. The length of the CDR3 is 15 residues. The trim removed 6 bases at V and 4 bases at J, leaving 5 bases unmatched. CDR3 loop: CASSPTSGRSDTQYF. The CDR3 DNA reads as TGTGCCAGCAGTCCTACTAGCGGGAGGTCAGATACGCAGTATTTT. Together with reference TRBV7-2 and TRBJ2-3, the CDR3 gives the full variable domain: GAGVSQSPSNKVTEKGKDVELRCDPISGHTALYWYRQSLGQGLEFLIYFQGNSAPDKSGLPSDRFSAERTGGSVSTLTIQRTQQEDSAVYLCASSPTSGRSDTQYFGPGTRLTVL.

With regard to this clonotype: Sequence at one end of the junction differs from germline and may be a read error. This chain connects TRBV20-1 to TRBJ2-2; perhaps D is TRBD1 or TRBD2 (5 bases each). The CDR3 runs to 16 residues. CDR1 and CDR2 (germline): DFQATT, SNEGSKA (reference sequence). CDR3 amino acids: CSARDRRGRHTRELFF. The CDR3 DNA reads TGCAGTGCTAGAGATCGTCGGGGACGCCACACCAGGGAGCTGTTTTTT.